This T cell receptor (beta chain) is drawn from a study of identical twins. Study observations and caveats: Those out-of-frame alpha sequences shared by twins showed an excess of low generation probability. Excess twin sharing in beta out-of-frame sequences was weaker. Monozygotic twin pairs showed more out-of-frame TCR alpha sharing than models estimated. Researchers caution that invariant MAIT and iNKT cells could partly confound zero-insertion analyses.

In TCRdb, the 5' RACE reads were re-called with MiXCR into one record per CDR3 protein. The repertoire holds around 1.7 million distinct CDR3 sequences, with less than 35% as singletons. This CDR3 contains 16 residues. Trimming took off 6 bases at V and 0 bases at J, with 18 bases between the two ends. CDR1 and CDR2 (germline): DFQATT, SNEGSKA (reference sequence). This clonotype was found a few times. Its antigen is unknown. V and J are TRBV20-1 and TRBJ2-4; weak D call: TRBD1 (6 bases). The clonotype was recovered from a newborn girl in good health. The sequenced sample was cord blood. The CDR3 sequence: CSAIPTGKLAKNIQYF. The DNA of the CDR3 is TGCAGTGCGATACCTACAGGGAAACTAGCCAAAAACATTCAGTACTTC.